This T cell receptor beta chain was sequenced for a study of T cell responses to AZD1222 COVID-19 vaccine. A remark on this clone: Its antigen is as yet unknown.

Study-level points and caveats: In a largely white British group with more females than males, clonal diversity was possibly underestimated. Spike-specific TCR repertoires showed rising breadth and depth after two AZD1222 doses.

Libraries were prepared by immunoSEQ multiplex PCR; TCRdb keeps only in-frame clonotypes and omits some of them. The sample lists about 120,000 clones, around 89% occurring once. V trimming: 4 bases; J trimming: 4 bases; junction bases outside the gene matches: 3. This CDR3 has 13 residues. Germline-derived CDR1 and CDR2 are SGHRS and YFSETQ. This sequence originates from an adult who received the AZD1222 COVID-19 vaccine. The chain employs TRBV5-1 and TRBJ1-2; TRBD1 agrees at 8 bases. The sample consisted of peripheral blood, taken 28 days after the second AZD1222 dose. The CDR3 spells CASSPGQGYGYTF. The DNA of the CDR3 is TGCGCCAGCAGCCCAGGACAGGGCTATGGCTACACCTTC.